The rows below give T cell receptor beta chains drawn from one sample of a study of shared clonotypes between healthy human individuals. Assay: immunoSEQ multiplex PCR; the TCRdb copy retains only in-frame clones and omits some. This sample yields approximately 1.4 million clones, of which 95% to 99% are seen a single time; 0.4% to 0.55% belongs to the top ten. Sample: naive CD4+ T cells sorted from blood. The source of these receptors is a man aged 30 to 39 in good health. Each CDR3 is given with its conserved first and last residue. The D gene is left open where the match is weak. The size entry is marked missing in some rows and otherwise reads once, few, many or a size class.

d_gene	v_gene	abundance	j_gene	CDR3aa	CDR3nt
.	TRBV9	.	TRBJ1-1	CASSVAQVNTEAFF	TGTGCCAGCAGCGTAGCGCAGGTGAACACTGAAGCTTTCTTT
.	TRBV6-1	.	TRBJ1-4	CASSFRQATNEKLFF	TGTGCCAGCAGCTTTCGACAGGCAACTAATGAAAAACTGTTTTTT
.	TRBV25-1	.	TRBJ2-5	CASRGVGGETQYF	TGTGCCAGCAGGGGGGTTGGTGGAGAGACCCAGTACTTC
TRBD2	TRBV6-5	.	TRBJ2-7	CASSTSAGYEQYF	TGTGCCAGCAGTACTAGCGCAGGGTACGAGCAGTACTTC
.	TRBV28	.	TRBJ2-5	CASSPSGTGQETQYF	TGTGCCAGCAGTCCCTCTGGGACGGGCCAAGAGACCCAGTACTTC
.	TRBV7-9	.	TRBJ2-3	CASSPITSSVLKGDTQYF	TGTGCCAGCAGCCCCATAACGAGTAGCGTCTTAAAGGGAGATACGCAGTATTTT
.	TRBV5-6	.	TRBJ2-3	CASRLRSDTQYF	TGTGCCAGCAGGCTCCGGTCAGATACGCAGTATTTT
.	TRBV7-2	once	TRBJ1-1	CASSYHMNTEAFF	TGTGCCAGCAGCTACCATATGAACACTGAAGCTTTCTTT
TRBD1	TRBV5-1	.	TRBJ1-1	CASSALQGVGTEAFF	TGCGCCAGCAGCGCACTACAGGGGGTCGGCACTGAAGCTTTCTTT
TRBD2	TRBV12-5	.	TRBJ2-2	CASGLGLAGRSTGELFF	TGTGCTAGTGGTTTGGGACTAGCGGGGAGGTCCACCGGGGAGCTGTTTTTT
TRBD1	TRBV6-1	once	TRBJ1-2	CARNRGGYTF	TGTGCCAGGAACAGGGGCGGCTACACCTTC
TRBD1	TRBV28	.	TRBJ2-7	CASRGQIFHEQYF	TGTGCCAGCAGGGGACAGATCTTCCACGAGCAGTACTTC
TRBD2	TRBV11-2	.	TRBJ2-1	CASRRPGLARSSYNEQFF	TGTGCCAGCAGGAGACCGGGACTAGCGAGGTCCTCCTACAATGAGCAGTTCTTC
.	TRBV6-5	.	TRBJ2-1	CASTYQGVQFF	TGTGCCAGCACTTATCAAGGGGTACAGTTCTTC
.	TRBV5-6	once	TRBJ2-1	CASSLFLAGEQFF	TGTGCCAGCAGCTTGTTTCTAGCAGGGGAGCAGTTCTTC
.	TRBV5-6	.	TRBJ2-7	CASSLFNSPYEQYF	TGTGCCAGCAGCTTGTTCAACAGCCCCTACGAGCAGTACTTC
TRBD2	TRBV7-8	.	TRBJ2-1	CASSSRLGGSHNEQFF	TGTGCCAGCAGCTCCCGGTTGGGGGGGAGCCACAATGAGCAGTTCTTC
.	TRBV5-5	.	TRBJ2-6	CASSSRDTRSSGANVLTF	TGTGCCAGCAGCAGTCGGGACACAAGAAGCTCTGGGGCCAACGTCCTGACTTTC
.	TRBV29-1	.	TRBJ1-3	CSVEDRGLVGNTIYF	TGCAGCGTTGAAGATCGGGGCCTAGTGGGAAACACCATATATTTT
TRBD1	TRBV5-1	.	TRBJ1-4	CASSTLPGQGDEKLFF	TGCGCCAGCAGCACGCTACCGGGACAGGGGGATGAAAAACTGTTTTTT
.	TRBV28	.	TRBJ1-4	CASSLLSGLGTNEKLFF	TGTGCCAGCAGTTTATTATCAGGGCTCGGAACTAATGAAAAACTGTTTTTT
TRBD1	TRBV29-1	.	TRBJ2-4	CSVYRDRPPVNIQYF	TGCAGCGTGTATCGGGACAGGCCTCCCGTGAACATTCAGTACTTC
.	TRBV27	.	TRBJ2-2	CASSFRTANTGELFF	TGTGCCAGCAGTTTTAGGACAGCGAACACCGGGGAGCTGTTTTTT
TRBD1	TRBV5-1	.	TRBJ1-1	CASSVGQGANTEAFF	TGCGCCAGCAGCGTGGGACAGGGGGCCAACACTGAAGCTTTCTTT
.	TRBV7-2	.	TRBJ2-1	CASSFSANNEQFF	TGTGCCAGCAGCTTTAGTGCGAACAATGAGCAGTTCTTC
.	TRBV2	.	TRBJ2-1	CASKLAASYNEQFF	TGTGCCAGCAAGTTAGCGGCTTCCTACAATGAGCAGTTCTTC
TRBD2	TRBV27	.	TRBJ2-7	CATSLAPKGDYEQYF	TGTGCCACCTCACTAGCGCCAAAAGGGGACTACGAGCAGTACTTC
TRBD2	TRBV7-2	.	TRBJ2-1	CASSSTREGSHEQFF	TGTGCCAGCAGCTCCACGAGGGAGGGCTCGCATGAGCAGTTCTTC